This T cell receptor beta chain is from a study of cytotoxic CD8 clonotypes in ibrutinib-treated CLL (dated by TCRdb to the early 2020s). Context from the whole study: The cohort was composed of about 10 relapsed/refractory and around 14 treatment-naive patients; IGHV unmutated status was identified in 17 patients. All remission and progressive disease samples were collected while patients were still receiving ibrutinib. An average of about 260,000 productive templates and 80,000 to 100,000 productive rearrangements was obtained per sample. Longitudinal samples were obtainable from about 30% of the roughly 86 participants in the trial. Partial responses were observed in 24 patients and complete responses in 2; after a median follow-up of roughly 62 months, remission was maintained in 15 or so patients and progression was observed in approximately twelve. Response samples were obtained after a median of approximately twelve months of treatment, with a range of roughly 6 to 40 months. Cryopreserved peripheral blood mononuclear cells were obtained prior to treatment, at the time of response, and at either disease progression or sustained remission. Here is what the overall study found, with its caveats: Baseline clonality was found to be higher than that of age-matched healthy donors and was strongly correlated with circulating CD8+ T-cell counts. Sampling times were not matched between patients in sustained remission and patients whose disease was progressing, and lymph node repertoires were not examined. Public clonotypes were rare and either shrank or stayed stable during treatment, and the rise in clonality at ibrutinib response reflected expansion of private clonotypes. At ibrutinib response clonality went up, during sustained remission it held steady, and at progression it dropped back toward baseline.

The trim is 0 bases for V and 1 base for J, with a gap of 13 bases between the germline ends. CDR3 length: 16 amino acids, cysteine to phenylalanine. CDR3 DNA is the only sequence kept; it has 48 bases, read in frame from the first base. The germline V gene encodes CDR1 SGHRS and CDR2 YFSETQ. The goal of deep resolution MiSeq sequencing was a depth between 1 in 1 million and 1 in 200,000 T cells, and coverage averaged 10x per clonotype. TCR beta libraries were generated with the immunoSEQ hsTCRB Kit. The paper's processing steps were these. ImmunoSEQ Data Assistant and ImmunoSEQ Analyzer were used for data analysis, and V, D and J genes were assigned according to IMGT definitions. Clonality, with values ranging from 0 to 1, was calculated as one minus the normalized Shannon entropy of productive rearrangement frequencies. Only overrepresented clonotypes making up at least 0.05% of the repertoire of each patient were included in the public clonotype analysis. About twelve repertoires from age-matched healthy donors, obtained from immuneACCESS, served as clonality controls. This immuneACCESS table, as held by TCRdb, lists in-frame sequences with V and J called but not all clones. Of the missing ones, under half trace to an unresolved V gene in checked studies; the others have no known cause. The V and J calls and the clone size are those of that table, but D and trimming were determined from the DNA. This sample gives some 200,000 clones in total; about four fifths of them show up just once. The ten most abundant clones make up about an eighth of the sample.

Read against the paper, the sample's time point label means: about 11 months on ibrutinib. Approximately 2 micrograms of genomic DNA were extracted from cryopreserved PBMCs for TCR beta library preparation. Longitudinal blood samples from CLL patients receiving ibrutinib monotherapy were subjected to high-throughput TCR beta sequencing. The patients were enrolled in a single-center, open-label phase 2 trial of ibrutinib monotherapy. This clone is a singleton in its sample. Which antigen it targets is not known. Base qualities are not recorded, but no much larger clone differs from it by a single base.

The chain is encoded by TRBV5-1 joined to TRBJ2-5, and the D gene may be TRBD2, 5 bases matching. This clonotype was sampled from a human donor with chronic lymphocytic leukemia. The source material was PBMCs, sampled after 12 months of ibrutinib treatment. The DNA is as follows: TGCGCCAGCAGCTTGGCCACATCGAGGGCCCAAGAGACCCAGTACTTC. Its protein product is CASSLATSRAQETQYF.